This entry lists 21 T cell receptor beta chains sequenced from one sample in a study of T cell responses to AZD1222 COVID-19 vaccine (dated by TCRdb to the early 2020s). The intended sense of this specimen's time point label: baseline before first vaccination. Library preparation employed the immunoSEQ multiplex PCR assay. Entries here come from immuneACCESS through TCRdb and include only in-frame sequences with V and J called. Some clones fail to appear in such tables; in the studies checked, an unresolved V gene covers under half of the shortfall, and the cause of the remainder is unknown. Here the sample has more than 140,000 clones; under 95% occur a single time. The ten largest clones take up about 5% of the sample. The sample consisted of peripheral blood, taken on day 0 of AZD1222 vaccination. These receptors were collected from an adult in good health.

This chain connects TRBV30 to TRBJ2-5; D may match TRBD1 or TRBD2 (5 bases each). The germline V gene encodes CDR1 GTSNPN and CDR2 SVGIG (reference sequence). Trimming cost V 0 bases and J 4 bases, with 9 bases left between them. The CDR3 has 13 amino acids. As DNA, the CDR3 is TGTGCCTGGAGTGTTCGAGGGGTAGAGACCCAGTACTTC. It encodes CAWSVRGVETQYF.

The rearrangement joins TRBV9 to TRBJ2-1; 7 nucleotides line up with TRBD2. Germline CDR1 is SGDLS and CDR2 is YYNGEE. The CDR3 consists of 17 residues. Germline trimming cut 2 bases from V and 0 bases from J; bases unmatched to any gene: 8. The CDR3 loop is CASSVGLAVSSYNEQFF. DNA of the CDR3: TGTGCCAGCAGCGTGGGGCTAGCGGTCAGCTCCTACAATGAGCAGTTCTTC.

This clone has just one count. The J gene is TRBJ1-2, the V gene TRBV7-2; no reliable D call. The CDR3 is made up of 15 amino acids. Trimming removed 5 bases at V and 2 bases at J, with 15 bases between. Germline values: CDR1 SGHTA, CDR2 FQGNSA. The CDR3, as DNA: TGTGCCAGCAGCCCTGCCGGTGGAGGGAACTATGGCTACACCTTC. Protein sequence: CASSPAGGGNYGYTF.

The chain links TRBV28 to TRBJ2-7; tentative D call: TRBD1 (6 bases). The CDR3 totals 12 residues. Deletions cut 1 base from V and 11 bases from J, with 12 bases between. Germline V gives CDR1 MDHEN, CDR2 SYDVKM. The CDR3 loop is CASSLFRTEKYF. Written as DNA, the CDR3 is TGTGCCAGCAGTTTATTCAGGACAGAAAAGTACTTC.

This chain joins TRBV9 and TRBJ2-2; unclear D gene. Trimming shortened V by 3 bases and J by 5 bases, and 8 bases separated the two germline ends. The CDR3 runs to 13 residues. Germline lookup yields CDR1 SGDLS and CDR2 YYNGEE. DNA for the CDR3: TGTGCCAGCAGCGCCAGACGGACCGGGGAGCTGTTTTTT. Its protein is CASSARRTGELFF. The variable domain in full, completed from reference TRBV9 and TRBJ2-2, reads DSGVTQTPKHLITATGQRVTLRCSPRSGDLSVYWYQQSLDQGLQFLIQYYNGEERAKGNILERFSAQQFPDLHSELNLSSLELGDSALYFCASSARRTGELFFGEGSRLTVL.

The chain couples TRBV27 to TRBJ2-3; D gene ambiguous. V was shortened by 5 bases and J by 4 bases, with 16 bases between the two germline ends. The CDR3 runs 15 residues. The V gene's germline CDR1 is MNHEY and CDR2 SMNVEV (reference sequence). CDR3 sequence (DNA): TGTGCCAGCAGTCCCCTTCGTCGGTCAGCAGATACGCAGTATTTT. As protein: CASSPLRRSADTQYF.

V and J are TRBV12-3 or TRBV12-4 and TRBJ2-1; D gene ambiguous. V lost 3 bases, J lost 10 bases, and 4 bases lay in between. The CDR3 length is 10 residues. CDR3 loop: CASSLKEQFF. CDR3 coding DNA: TGTGCCAGCAGTTTGAAGGAGCAGTTCTTC.

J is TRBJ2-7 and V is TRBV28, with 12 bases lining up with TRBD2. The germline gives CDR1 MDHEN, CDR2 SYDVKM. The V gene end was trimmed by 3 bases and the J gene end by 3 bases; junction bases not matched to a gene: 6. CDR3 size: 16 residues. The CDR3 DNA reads TGTGCCAGCAGTTTTTTTCTAGCGGGAGGGAACTACGAGCAGTACTTC. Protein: CASSFFLAGGNYEQYF.

CDR3 protein: CASSQGTDRYYEQYF. CDR3 coding DNA: TGTGCCAGCAGCCAAGGGACGGACAGGTATTACGAGCAGTACTTC. The rearrangement links TRBV3-1 (or the pseudogene TRBV3-2) to TRBJ2-7; TRBD1 aligns across 7 bases. The ends lost 1 base at V and 4 bases at J; junction bases unmatched: 7. The CDR3 is 15 residues long. In germline, CDR1 is LGHDT, CDR2 YNNKEL (reference sequence).

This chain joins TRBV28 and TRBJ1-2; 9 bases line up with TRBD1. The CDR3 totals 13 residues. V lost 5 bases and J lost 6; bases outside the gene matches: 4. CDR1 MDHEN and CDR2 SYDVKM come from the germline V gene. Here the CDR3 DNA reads TGTGCCAGCAGTCCACAGGGGGCAAATGGCTACACCTTC. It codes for CASSPQGANGYTF.

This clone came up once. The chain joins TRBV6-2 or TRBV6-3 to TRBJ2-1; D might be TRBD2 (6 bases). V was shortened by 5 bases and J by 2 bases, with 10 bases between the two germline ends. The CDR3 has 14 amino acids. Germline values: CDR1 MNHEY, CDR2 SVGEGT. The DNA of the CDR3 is TGTGCCAGCAGTGGAGGGAGCCCCTACAATGAGCAGTTCTTC. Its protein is CASSGGSPYNEQFF.

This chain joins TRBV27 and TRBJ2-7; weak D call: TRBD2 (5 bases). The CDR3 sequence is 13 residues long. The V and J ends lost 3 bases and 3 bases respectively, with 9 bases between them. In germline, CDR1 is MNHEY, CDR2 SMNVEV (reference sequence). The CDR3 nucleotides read TGTGCCAGCAGTTTGTTTGGGAGCTACGAGCAGTACTTC. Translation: CASSLFGSYEQYF.

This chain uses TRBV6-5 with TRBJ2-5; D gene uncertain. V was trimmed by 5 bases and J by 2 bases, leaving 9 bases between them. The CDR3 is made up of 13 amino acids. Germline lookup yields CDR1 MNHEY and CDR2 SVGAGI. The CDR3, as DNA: TGTGCCAGCAGTACAGTGTATCAAGAGACCCAGTACTTC. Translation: CASSTVYQETQYF.

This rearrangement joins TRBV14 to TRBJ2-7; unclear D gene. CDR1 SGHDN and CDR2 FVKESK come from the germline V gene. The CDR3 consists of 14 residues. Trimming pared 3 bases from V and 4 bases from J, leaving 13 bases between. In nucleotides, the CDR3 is TGTGCCAGCAGCCAGGGCCGTGTGGTATACGAGCAGTACTTC. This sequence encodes CASSQGRVVYEQYF.

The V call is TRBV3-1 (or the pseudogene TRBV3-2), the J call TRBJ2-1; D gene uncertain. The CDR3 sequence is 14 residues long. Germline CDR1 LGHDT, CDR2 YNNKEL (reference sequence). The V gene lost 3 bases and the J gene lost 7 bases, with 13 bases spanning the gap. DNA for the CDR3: TGTGCCAGCAGCCAGGCTCTAACGGGTAATGAGCAGTTCTTC. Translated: CASSQALTGNEQFF.

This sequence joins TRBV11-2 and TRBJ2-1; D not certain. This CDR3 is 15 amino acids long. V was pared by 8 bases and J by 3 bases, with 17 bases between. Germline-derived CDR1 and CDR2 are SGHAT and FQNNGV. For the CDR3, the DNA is TGTGCCAGCGAACCATTCCGCGGAAACTACAATGAGCAGTTCTTC. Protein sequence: CASEPFRGNYNEQFF.

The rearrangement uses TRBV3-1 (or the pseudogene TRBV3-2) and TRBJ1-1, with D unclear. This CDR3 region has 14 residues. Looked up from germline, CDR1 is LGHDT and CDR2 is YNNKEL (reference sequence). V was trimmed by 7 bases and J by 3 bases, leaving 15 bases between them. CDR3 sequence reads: CASNGGSSYTEAFF. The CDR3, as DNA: TGTGCCAGCAATGGAGGTAGCTCCTACACTGAAGCTTTCTTT.

The CDR3: CASSFNQNYGYTF. As DNA, the CDR3 is TGTGCCAGCAGCTTTAACCAGAACTATGGCTACACCTTC. The chain links TRBV7-2 to TRBJ1-2; D gene uncertain. Trimming pared 3 bases from V and 2 bases from J, leaving 7 bases between. CDR1 and CDR2 from the germline V gene are SGHTA and FQGNSA. The CDR3 extends over 13 amino acids.

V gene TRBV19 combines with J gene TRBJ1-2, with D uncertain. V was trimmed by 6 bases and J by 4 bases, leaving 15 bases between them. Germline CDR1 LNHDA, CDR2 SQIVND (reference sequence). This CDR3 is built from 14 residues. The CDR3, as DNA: TGTGCCAGTAGAACCCGAACAAGAATCTATGGCTACACCTTC. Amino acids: CASRTRTRIYGYTF. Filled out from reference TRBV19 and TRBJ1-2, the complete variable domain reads DGGITQSPKYLFRKEGQNVTLSCEQNLNHDAMYWYRQDPGQGLRLIYYSQIVNDFQKGDIAEGYSVSREKKESFPLTVTSAQKNPTAFYLCASRTRTRIYGYTFGSGTRLTVV.

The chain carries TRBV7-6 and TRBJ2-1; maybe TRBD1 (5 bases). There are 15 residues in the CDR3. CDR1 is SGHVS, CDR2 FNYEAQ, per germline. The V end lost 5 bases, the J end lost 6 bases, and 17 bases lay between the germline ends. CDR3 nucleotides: TGTGCCAGCAGCCTTCAACCGGCTAGGGGCAATGAGCAGTTCTTC. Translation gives CASSLQPARGNEQFF.

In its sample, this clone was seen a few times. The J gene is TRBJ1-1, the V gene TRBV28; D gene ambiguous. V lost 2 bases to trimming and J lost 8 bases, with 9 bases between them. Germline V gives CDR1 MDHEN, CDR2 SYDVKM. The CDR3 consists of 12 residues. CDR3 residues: CASSLEETEAFF. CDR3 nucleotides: TGTGCCAGCAGTTTAGAGGAGACGGAAGCTTTCTTT.